A selection of T cell receptor beta chains follows, all from one sample in a study of T cells expressing NK-cell markers. TCRdb reprocessed the 5' RACE reads and keeps a single row for each CDR3 protein, giving no DNA. This sample's clone table lists 140,000 to 150,000 distinct CDR3 sequences. The sequencing sample was made of blood T cells: a sorted CD56 or NKG2C T cell subset, CD4+ or CD8+ T cells, or bulk PBMC T cells (not recorded which). The receptors stem from a young man in good health. Each CDR3 is given with its conserved first and last residue.

TRBV2,TRBJ1-1,CASSDPRANTEAFF
TRBV29-1,TRBJ2-3,CSTPSRGTAGLTDTQYF
TRBV27,TRBJ1-5,CASSLLGNSNQPQHF
TRBV12-3/TRBV12-4,TRBJ2-5,CASSSLIGGYPETQYF
TRBV4-3,TRBJ2-7,CASSQEVTQNLNYEQYF
TRBV7-8,TRBJ2-5,CASSLGASGETQYF
TRBV19,TRBJ1-2,CASSAGQGNYGYTF
TRBV2,TRBJ2-5,CASAGGSPKETQYF
TRBV20-1,TRBJ2-7,CSARDQQGNAYEQYF
TRBV6-5,TRBJ2-2,CASSSPRGPGELFF
TRBV5-5,TRBJ1-6,CASSLDRGSPYNSPLHF
TRBV2,TRBJ2-2,CASSETSGRAFRGTGELFF
TRBV5-1,TRBJ2-1,CASSFEERAAPLNEQFF
TRBV7-6,TRBJ2-3,CASSFTGAPTDTQYF
TRBV4-3,TRBJ2-7,CASSQDYFPSGRTYEQYF
TRBV5-5,TRBJ2-3,CASSGTGDERDTQYF
TRBV12-3/TRBV12-4,TRBJ1-3,CASSTRNTIYF
TRBV14,TRBJ1-1,CASSQYFSVSLNTEAFF
TRBV24-1,TRBJ2-1,CATSALGLNEQFF
TRBV5-6,TRBJ2-2,CASSRLAGNTGELFF
TRBV19,TRBJ2-5,CASSSGLAGRKTQYF
TRBV2,TRBJ2-5,CASSESPGAGYKTQYF
TRBV7-9,TRBJ1-2,CASSLEGDPNYGYTF
TRBV4-1,TRBJ1-4,CASGLGPLTTNEKLFF
TRBV5-1,TRBJ1-1,CASRSTWGGTEAFF
TRBV12-3/TRBV12-4,TRBJ1-4,CASSSDGATNEKLFF